This T cell receptor (beta chain) was sequenced in a study of Ad26.COV2.S vaccination and SARS-CoV-2 variants. Study-wide background: COV1001, an Ad26.COV2.S trial, supplied this vaccine-arm donor. Study-wide findings and caveats: Recipients given vaccine exceeded placebo recipients in spike-specific TCR breadth.

CDR3 length: 11 residues. Trimming pared 5 bases from V and 4 bases from J, leaving 6 bases between. The germline V gene encodes CDR1 SGHTA and CDR2 FQGNSA. Worth noting for this clone: Its antigen is currently unknown.

The table came from immunoSEQ multiplex PCR; TCRdb's copy has only in-frame clones and leaves some out. The sample includes hundreds of thousands of clones, 75% to 90% seen only once; the top ten take approximately 11%. Regarding treatment: approximately 18 received Ad26.COV2.S at low or high dose, single or two shots; 5 received placebo; per-sample allocation not given. Day 63 following the first vaccine or placebo injection was when the samples were taken. A Boston adult aged 18-55 years was the donor. The sample in question was peripheral blood, obtained in a trial of Ad26.COV2.S vaccine versus placebo. The sequence was collected from a person aged 18-60 years who received the Ad26.COV2.S COVID-19 vaccine or a placebo. The chain recombines TRBV7-2 with TRBJ2-7; D call uncertain. The CDR3 nucleotides are TGTGCCAGCAGCCATAAGTACGAGCAGTACTTC. Its translation is CASSHKYEQYF.